The 31 T cell receptor beta chains in this list originate from one sample, sequenced in a study of cytomegalovirus exposure and HLA in healthy donors. PCR amplification relied on 60 Vbeta primers (plus 13 Jbeta primers). Sequenced by immunoSEQ multiplex PCR; TCRdb stores in-frame clones only, minus some. The table lists 250,000 to 350,000 clones, around 90% of them singletons. What was sequenced was PBMCs. The receptors derive from a woman aged 18-35 years in good health and CMV-seronegative.

The CDR3 DNA reads as TGTGCCAGCAGTGGGACCGGGGGGGGCACAGATACGCAGTATTTT. Translated, it gives CASSGTGGGTDTQYF. J is TRBJ2-3 and V is TRBV6-4, with 8 nucleotides matching TRBD2. Unmatched junction bases numbered 4, after V lost 4 bases and J lost 1 base. Germline assignment: CDR1 MRHNA and CDR2 SNTAGT. The CDR3 is 15 amino acids.

This chain links TRBV7-8 with TRBJ2-2; a possible D gene is TRBD1 (6 bases). The V gene lost 5 bases and the J gene lost 0 bases, with 10 bases spanning the gap. In germline, CDR1 is SGHVS, CDR2 FQNEAQ. This CDR3 spans 15 amino acids. CDR3 nucleotide sequence: TGTGCCAGCAGCCGAGGGGGTACGAACACCGGGGAGCTGTTTTTT. Protein: CASSRGGTNTGELFF.

The CDR3, as DNA: TGTGCCAGCAGCAACGTGGGGCGGGGAGATACGCAGTATTTT. This codes for CASSNVGRGDTQYF. This chain connects TRBV5-4 to TRBJ2-3; maybe TRBD2 (6 bases). Trimming took 4 bases from V and 5 from J, leaving 14 bases between them. The germline V gene encodes CDR1 SGHNT and CDR2 YYREEE (reference sequence). The CDR3 has 14 residues.

Only one count was recorded for this clone. The chain carries TRBV2 and TRBJ2-7; perhaps TRBD2 as D (5 bases). Per the germline V gene, CDR1 is SNHLY and CDR2 is FYNNEI. The ends were cut back, 6 bases at V and 3 bases at J, with 12 bases in the middle. The length of the CDR3 is 13 residues. CDR3 DNA: TGTGCCAGCAGGAGGATGGGAGACTACGAGCAGTACTTC. Its protein is CASRRMGDYEQYF.

V is TRBV11-2 and J is TRBJ2-7; TRBD1 aligns across 7 bases. In germline, CDR1 is SGHAT, CDR2 FQNNGV. With V trimmed by 6 bases and J by 2 bases, 10 bases remained unmatched. This CDR3 is 15 amino acids long. CDR3 bases: TGTGCCAGCAGTTCATCCGGGACAGCAGCCTACGAGCAGTACTTC. This codes for CASSSSGTAAYEQYF.

This sequence joins TRBV27 and TRBJ2-1; TRBD2 matches 16 bases. Germline V gene sequence: CDR1 MNHEY, CDR2 SMNVEV (reference sequence). CDR3 length equals 17 residues. After removal of 10 bases from V and 7 bases from J, the junction contained 13 bases not matched to a gene. As DNA, the CDR3 is TGTGCCATCCGGGGGACTAGCGGGGGGGCAAGGTTGAATGAGCAGTTCTTC. Its protein is CAIRGTSGGARLNEQFF.

The J gene is TRBJ2-2, the V gene TRBV5-1, with 10 bases aligning to TRBD1. The V segment lost 4 bases and the J segment 9 bases; nucleotides outside the gene matches: 12. Germline CDR1 SGHRS, CDR2 YFSETQ. The CDR3 consists of 16 residues. CDR3 DNA: TGCGCCAGCAGCAGAGCCGGGACAGGGGCCCTTTGGGAGCTGTTTTTT. This translates into CASSRAGTGALWELFF. Full variable domain (missing parts from reference TRBV5-1 and TRBJ2-2): KAGVTQTPRYLIKTRGQQVTLSCSPISGHRSVSWYQQTPGQGLQFLFEYFSETQRNKGNFPGRFSGRQFSNSRSEMNVSTLELGDSALYLCASSRAGTGALWELFFGEGSRLTVL.

The V gene is TRBV12-5, the J gene TRBJ2-7; 7 nucleotides align to TRBD1. CDR1 and CDR2 from the germline V gene are LGHNT and FRNRAP. The CDR3 is 15 residues long. V dropped 2 bases and J dropped 7; count of bases not matched to a gene: 11. The CDR3 loop reads CASGLRTTRGSEQYF. Written as DNA, the CDR3 is TGTGCTAGTGGTTTGAGGACCACCAGGGGGTCAGAGCAGTACTTC. Combining the CDR3 with reference TRBV12-5 and TRBJ2-7 gives the whole variable domain DARVTQTPRHKVTEMGQEVTMRCQPILGHNTVFWYRQTMMQGLELLAYFRNRAPLDDSGMPKDRFSAEMPDATLATLKIQPSEPRDSAVYFCASGLRTTRGSEQYFGPGTRLTVT.

V usage is TRBV10-3 and J usage is TRBJ1-1; 8 bases fit TRBD1. J gave up 4 bases and V 7 bases, and 20 bases lay outside the gene matches. Germline values: CDR1 ENHRY, CDR2 SYGVKD. This CDR3 is 18 amino acids long. CDR3 DNA sequence: TGTGCCATCACCGGACAGGGAAGGGTAGTGTTGATGATCACTGAAGCTTTCTTT. This translates into CAITGQGRVVLMITEAFF.

Comment on this clone: Within the sample, other DNA sequences also encode this same CDR3. The V call is TRBV27, the J call TRBJ1-1, with D possibly being TRBD1 (5 bases). Deletions cut 3 bases from V and 4 bases from J, with 9 bases between. This CDR3 contains 13 residues. The germline gives CDR1 MNHEY, CDR2 SMNVEV (reference sequence). CDR3 nucleotides: TGTGCCAGCAGTTTCGGGGGGGGCACTGAAGCTTTCTTT. Translation gives CASSFGGGTEAFF.

The rearrangement uses TRBV29-1 and TRBJ2-3, with 7 bases lining up with TRBD1. CDR1 and CDR2 (germline): SQVTM, ANQGSEA. With V trimmed by 2 bases and J by 2 bases, 1 base remained unmatched. The CDR3 totals 13 residues. CDR3 in DNA: TGCAGCGTTGAAAGGGGGCTCACAGATACGCAGTATTTT. It translates to CSVERGLTDTQYF.

The V gene is TRBV10-3, the J gene TRBJ1-1, with a tentative D call TRBD1 (5 bases). Looked up from germline, CDR1 is ENHRY and CDR2 is SYGVKD. CDR3 length equals 14 residues. Trimming pared 7 bases from V and 0 bases from J, leaving 12 bases between. The CDR3 sequence is CAINSQGMNTEAFF. Written as DNA, the CDR3 is TGTGCCATCAATTCCCAGGGTATGAACACTGAAGCTTTCTTT.

This clone was recorded only once. This chain connects TRBV4-1 to TRBJ2-7; D is unresolved. This CDR3 region has 14 residues. The V gene lost 2 bases and the J gene lost 3 bases, with 11 bases spanning the gap. Per the germline V gene, CDR1 is MGHRA and CDR2 is YSYEKL. CDR3 nucleotide sequence: TGCGCCAGCAGCCAATCGAACACAGACTACGAGCAGTACTTC. Amino acids: CASSQSNTDYEQYF.

The rearrangement joins TRBV7-2 to TRBJ2-1; perhaps TRBD2 as D (6 bases). The germline V gene has CDR1 SGHTA and CDR2 FQGNSA. This CDR3 spans 14 amino acids. V was shortened by 5 bases and J by 8 bases, with 16 bases between the two germline ends. The CDR3 region has the DNA TGTGCCAGCAGCCCCCCGGGACTCCTCCATGAGCAGTTCTTC. This translates into CASSPPGLLHEQFF.

The gene calls are TRBV9 and TRBJ2-5; the D gene is possibly TRBD1 (5 bases). The germline V gene encodes CDR1 SGDLS and CDR2 YYNGEE. The germline V and J ends were trimmed by 0 bases and 5 bases, with 17 bases remaining between them. This CDR3 is built from 16 residues. The CDR3 region is CASSVAGADTQETQYF. CDR3 in DNA: TGTGCCAGCAGCGTAGCCGGTGCGGACACCCAGGAGACCCAGTACTTC.

This clone appeared a single time. The rearrangement uses TRBV18 and TRBJ1-4, with 8 bases that match TRBD1. Germline CDR1 reads KGHSH; CDR2 reads LQKENI. The CDR3 is 13 residues long. V was clipped by 5 bases and J by 5 bases; unmatched bases: 1. CDR3 nucleotides: TGTGCCAGCTCAAGACAGGGGAATGAAAAACTGTTTTTT. It translates to CASSRQGNEKLFF.

This clone was seen a single time. V and J are TRBV21-1 and TRBJ2-6; the listed D gene, TRBD2, was not tested against the DNA. TRBV21-1 is recorded as a pseudogene. The CDR3 spans 17 residues. For the CDR3, the DNA is TGTGCCAGCAGCAAAGCTCCTCGGAGGGCTGGGGCCAACGTCCTGACTTTC. Protein sequence: CASSKAPRRAGANVLTF.

The chain links TRBV18 to TRBJ2-5; D unclear. V gave up 1 base and J gave up 2 bases, with 5 bases separating them. The CDR3 consists of 13 residues. From germline, CDR1 is KGHSH and CDR2 LQKENI. The CDR3 region has the DNA TGTGCCAGCTCACCACGTACTCAAGAGACCCAGTACTTC. Amino acid sequence: CASSPRTQETQYF.

The gene calls are TRBV6-5 and TRBJ1-2, with 7 positions matching TRBD1. Losses at the gene ends were 6 bases for V and 0 bases for J; bases not matched to a gene: 7. Per germline, CDR1 MNHEY and CDR2 SVGAGI. The CDR3 runs 15 residues. This CDR3 reads CASSRTGTSNYGYTF. CDR3 nucleotide sequence: TGTGCCAGCAGCCGGACAGGAACTTCTAACTATGGCTACACCTTC.

The chain is built from TRBV5-1 and TRBJ1-4; TRBD1 agrees at 8 bases. CDR1 and CDR2 (germline): SGHRS, YFSETQ. The CDR3 consists of 14 residues. V gave up 0 bases and J gave up 6 bases; unmatched junction bases: 1. Here the CDR3 DNA reads TGCGCCAGCAGCTTGGCCAGGGGGCATGAAAAACTGTTTTTT. This translates into CASSLARGHEKLFF.

Notes on this clone: An end of the junction does not agree with germline; a read error may underlie this. The rearrangement links TRBV7-7 to TRBJ2-5; TRBD2 aligns across 12 bases. Germline V gene data show CDR1 as SSHAT and CDR2 as FNYEAQ (reference sequence). The CDR3 is 17 residues long. CDR3 residues: CASSTLAGGSPQETQYF. CDR3 in DNA: TGTGCTAGCAGTACACTAGCGGGGGGCTCCCCCCAAGAGACCCAGTACTTC.

The V gene is TRBV4-2, the J gene TRBJ2-3, with D possibly matching TRBD2 (7 bases). There are 14 residues in the CDR3. The germline CDR1 and CDR2 sequences are LGHNA and YNFKEQ. Trimming removed 8 bases from V and 4 bases from J, with 16 bases in between. The DNA of the CDR3 is TGTGCCAGCGCCCGGGGGGCCGAGGCAGATACGCAGTATTTT. Protein sequence: CASARGAEADTQYF.

Turning to this clone: Other DNA sequences in this sample translate to the same CDR3. The V gene is TRBV6-5, the J gene TRBJ2-1; 12 bases line up with TRBD2. Germline CDR1 is MNHEY and CDR2 is SVGAGI. The CDR3 sequence is 15 residues long. V trimming: 6 bases; J trimming: 4 bases; junction bases outside the gene matches: 4. The CDR3 nucleotides read TGTGCCAGCAGCTCTACTAGCGGGGGGTACAATGAGCAGTTCTTC. Residues: CASSSTSGGYNEQFF.

This sequence joins TRBV5-4 and TRBJ1-2; D possibly corresponds to TRBD1 (6 bases). This CDR3 has 17 amino acids. Germline CDR1 is SGHNT and CDR2 is YYREEE (reference sequence). V lost 5 bases to trimming and J lost 4 bases, with 24 bases between them. CDR3 DNA: TGTGCCAGCAGTGGGGGTCAGGGGAACGTAGGAACCTATGGCTACACCTTC. This encodes CASSGGQGNVGTYGYTF.

This rearrangement joins TRBV12-2 to TRBJ2-7; TRBD1 is the table's D call, not checked against the DNA. TRBV12-2 constitutes a pseudogene. This CDR3 comprises 14 residues. The CDR3 region is CASRLRQGNYEQYF. The CDR3 DNA reads TGTGCAAGTCGCTTGAGACAGGGCAACTACGAGCAGTACTTC.

Note on this clone: This CDR3 is also generated by other DNA sequences in the sample. V and J are TRBV6-5 and TRBJ1-2; TRBD1 aligns across 10 bases. After removal of 2 bases from V and 0 bases from J, the junction contained 0 bases not matched to a gene. Per germline, CDR1 MNHEY and CDR2 SVGAGI. CDR3 length: 15 residues. The CDR3 region is CASSYGTGANYGYTF. CDR3 in DNA: TGTGCCAGCAGTTACGGGACAGGGGCTAACTATGGCTACACCTTC.

This chain connects TRBV6-1 to TRBJ2-1; possibly TRBD2 for D (6 bases). Trimming removed 3 bases at V and 6 bases at J, with 12 bases between. CDR3 size: 14 residues. Germline V lookup: CDR1 MNHNS, CDR2 SASEGT. CDR3 amino acids: CASSDGGASNEQFF. The CDR3 DNA reads as TGTGCCAGCAGTGACGGCGGGGCGTCCAATGAGCAGTTCTTC.

V usage is TRBV10-1 and J usage is TRBJ2-1; TRBD2 aligns across 8 bases. Germline loops: CDR1 WNHNN, CDR2 SYGVQD (reference sequence). This CDR3 has 15 amino acids. V trimming: 2 bases; J trimming: 7 bases; junction bases outside the gene matches: 7. CDR3 loop: CASSEGSGGGNEQFF. The DNA of the CDR3 is TGCGCCAGCAGTGAGGGGTCGGGGGGGGGAAATGAGCAGTTCTTC.

The chain combines TRBV6-5 with TRBJ1-2, with 7 bases matching TRBD1. The germline V gene encodes CDR1 MNHEY and CDR2 SVGAGI. This CDR3 spans 13 amino acids. V was clipped by 6 bases and J by 2 bases; unmatched bases: 3. CDR3 nucleotide sequence: TGTGCCAGCAGCCCGACAGGGAACTATGGCTACACCTTC. Its protein product is CASSPTGNYGYTF.

The genes are TRBV5-1 and TRBJ2-3; tentative D call: TRBD2 (6 bases). The germline CDR1 and CDR2 sequences are SGHRS and YFSETQ. The V and J ends lost 4 bases and 5 bases respectively, with 14 bases between them. CDR3 size: 14 residues. CDR3 region: CASSAWVAEDTQYF. The CDR3 bases are TGCGCCAGCAGCGCCTGGGTAGCGGAAGATACGCAGTATTTT.

This rearrangement joins TRBV9 to TRBJ2-5, with D perhaps matching TRBD2 (7 bases). The V gene lost 0 bases and the J gene lost 5 bases, with 17 bases spanning the gap. This CDR3 spans 16 amino acids. Germline V gene sequence: CDR1 SGDLS, CDR2 YYNGEE. The CDR3 DNA sequence: TGTGCCAGCAGCGTAGGAGGGGGAGGGCCCGGGGAGACCCAGTACTTC. This translates into CASSVGGGGPGETQYF.